The rows below give T cell receptor beta chains drawn from one sample of a study of vaccination and CD4 T cells after COVID-19. Each CDR3 protein is one row after TCRdb ran MiXCR on the PCR reads. The sample consists of some 15,000 distinct CDR3 sequences, around 42% of them appearing once. No antigen has been assigned to these receptors. The material was CD4+ T cells from blood, cultured in vitro, obtained before SARS-CoV-2 vaccination. The receptors derive from a human donor who had recovered from COVID-19. Both conserved end residues are part of each CDR3. The D gene is left open where the match is weak. The size field is filled for only some rows; it gives once, few, many or a size class.

v_gene	d_gene	j_gene	len	abundance	CDR3aa	CDR3nt
TRBV4-3	NA	TRBJ1-2	13	NA	CASSQGGPYGYTF	TGCGCCAGCAGCCAAGGTGGGCCCTATGGCTACACCTTC
TRBV28	NA	TRBJ1-5	15	NA	CASSSPAYPGSPQHF	TGTGCCAGCAGTTCCCCCGCGTACCCAGGTAGCCCCCAGCATTTT
TRBV6-2/TRBV6-3	TRBD1	TRBJ1-2	16	NA	CASSSLPGQGNYGYTF	TGTGCCAGCAGTTCTCTCCCGGGACAGGGCAACTATGGCTACACCTTC
TRBV7-2	TRBD2	TRBJ2-5	15	NA	CASSPLAAGAETQYF	TGTGCCAGCAGCCCACTAGCGGCGGGGGCTGAGACCCAGTACTTC
TRBV4-3	TRBD2	TRBJ2-7	15	NA	CASSIHSGIVYEQYF	TGCGCCAGCAGCATCCACAGCGGGATAGTCTACGAGCAGTACTTC
TRBV24-1	TRBD2	TRBJ2-2	15	few	CATGTGGRDTGELFF	TGTGCCACCGGTACTGGAGGGAGGGACACCGGGGAGCTGTTTTTT
TRBV6-1	NA	TRBJ1-1	13	few	CASSKAMNTEAFF	TGTGCCAGCAGTAAGGCCATGAACACTGAAGCTTTCTTT
TRBV28	NA	TRBJ1-1	15	NA	CASSFQDKRHTEAFF	TGTGCCAGCAGTTTCCAGGACAAGAGGCACACTGAAGCTTTCTTT
TRBV19	TRBD2	TRBJ2-3	17	few	CASSPYPTSGSTDTQYF	TGTGCCAGTAGTCCCTACCCGACTAGCGGAAGCACAGATACGCAGTATTTT
TRBV7-3	NA	TRBJ2-2	15	few	CASSLYGPNTGELFF	TGTGCCAGCAGCTTATATGGCCCGAACACCGGGGAGCTGTTTTTT
TRBV7-2	NA	TRBJ2-7	13	medium-sized	CASSLVRAYEQYF	TGTGCCAGCAGCTTAGTCAGAGCCTACGAGCAGTACTTC
TRBV30	NA	TRBJ1-6	14	few	CAWSSLGAGSPLHF	TGTGCCTGGAGTAGCCTGGGGGCCGGCTCACCCCTCCACTTT
TRBV7-7	NA	TRBJ1-3	13	NA	CASSSGTGNTIYF	TGTGCCAGCAGCTCCGGGACAGGAAACACCATATATTTT
TRBV19	NA	TRBJ1-5	14	few	CASSLRVDNQPQHF	TGTGCCAGTAGTTTACGGGTCGACAATCAGCCCCAGCATTTT
TRBV20-1	TRBD2	TRBJ2-3	15	NA	CSARTREGETDTQYF	TGCAGTGCTAGGACCAGGGAGGGAGAGACAGATACGCAGTATTTT
TRBV7-2	NA	TRBJ1-1	13	medium-sized	CASSLVSRGEAFF	TGTGCCAGCAGCTTAGTAAGTCGTGGGGAGGCTTTCTTT
TRBV20-1	NA	TRBJ2-2	14	NA	CSARPPHPSGELFF	TGCAGTGCTAGACCCCCGCACCCGTCCGGGGAGCTGTTTTTT
TRBV20-1	NA	TRBJ1-5	14	NA	CSARLGGGLLPQHF	TGCAGTGCTAGGCTCGGGGGCGGCCTGTTGCCCCAGCATTTT
TRBV20-1	NA	TRBJ2-1	10	few	CSAVKGEQFF	TGCAGTGCGGTAAAGGGGGAGCAGTTCTTC
TRBV20-1	TRBD1	TRBJ2-7	13	NA	CSVGTGGHLEQYF	TGCAGTGTAGGGACAGGGGGCCACCTGGAGCAGTACTTC
TRBV7-2	TRBD1	TRBJ1-6	15	few	CASSQRQGAGSPLHF	TGTGCCAGCAGCCAAAGACAGGGGGCAGGATCACCCCTCCACTTT
TRBV7-7	NA	TRBJ2-1	15	once	CASSPDSTSYNEQFF	TGTGCCAGCAGCCCGGACAGTACATCCTACAATGAGCAGTTCTTC
TRBV4-1	NA	TRBJ1-2	15	NA	CASSQETTRNYGYTF	TGCGCCAGCAGCCAAGAGACAACAAGGAACTATGGCTACACCTTC
TRBV7-2	NA	TRBJ2-7	15	few	CASSLDPGTTYEQYF	TGTGCCAGCAGCTTAGATCCGGGGACCACCTACGAGCAGTACTTC
TRBV5-4	NA	TRBJ2-4	15	NA	CASSAREGTKNIQYF	TGTGCCAGCAGCGCGCGGGAAGGGACCAAAAACATTCAGTACTTC
TRBV12-3/TRBV12-4	TRBD2	TRBJ2-1	16	few	CASIPVLAGAYNEQFF	TGTGCCAGCATCCCAGTGCTAGCGGGGGCCTACAATGAGCAGTTCTTC
TRBV2	NA	TRBJ2-2	14	NA	CASSFGPSTGELFF	TGTGCCAGCAGCTTCGGACCGTCCACCGGGGAGCTGTTTTTT
TRBV19	TRBD1	TRBJ2-5	14	NA	CASSISRGLETQYF	TGTGCCAGTAGTATTTCCAGGGGGCTAGAGACCCAGTACTTC
TRBV20-1	NA	TRBJ2-5	10	few	CSARRQTQYF	TGCAGTGCCAGGCGACAGACCCAGTACTTC
TRBV6-1	NA	TRBJ1-1	12	few	CASSERGRGAFF	TGTGCCAGCAGTGAAAGAGGCAGAGGAGCTTTCTTT
TRBV20-1	NA	TRBJ1-2	11	few	CSGGGGYGYTF	TGCAGCGGGGGGGGAGGTTATGGCTACACCTTC
TRBV7-3	TRBD2	TRBJ2-5	14	few	CASSLGRGGETQYF	TGTGCCAGCAGCTTAGGGAGGGGAGGAGAGACCCAGTACTTC
TRBV5-4	NA	TRBJ1-2	12	NA	CASSAGQYGYTF	TGTGCCAGCAGCGCTGGACAGTATGGCTACACCTTC
TRBV7-6	NA	TRBJ1-1	15	NA	CASSLAITGNTEAFF	TGTGCCAGCAGCTTAGCCATTACGGGGAACACTGAAGCTTTCTTT
TRBV19	NA	TRBJ1-2	16	few	CASSIPGGGSNYGYTF	TGTGCCAGTAGTATACCCGGAGGAGGGTCGAACTATGGCTACACCTTC
TRBV20-1	NA	TRBJ2-3	15	few	CSAREEVRGTDTQYF	TGCAGTGCTAGAGAGGAGGTGCGAGGCACAGATACGCAGTATTTT
TRBV7-2	NA	TRBJ1-3	16	NA	CASSLEEGGSGYTIYF	TGTGCCAGCAGCTTAGAAGAGGGGGGTAGCGGTTACACCATATATTTT
TRBV6-2/TRBV6-3	NA	TRBJ2-3	19	few	CASSYSILPEDSSTDTQYF	TGTGCCAGCAGTTACTCGATTCTACCTGAGGATAGTAGCACAGATACGCAGTATTTT
TRBV6-1	TRBD1	TRBJ1-5	14	NA	CASRGGGARQPQHF	TGTGCCAGCAGAGGAGGGGGCGCACGGCAGCCCCAGCATTTT
TRBV7-3	NA	TRBJ1-5	13	NA	CASSLTPNQPQHF	TGTGCCAGCAGCTTAACCCCTAATCAGCCCCAGCATTTT
TRBV29-1	NA	TRBJ1-1	14	NA	CSVEWDTHGTEAFF	TGCAGCGTTGAATGGGACACCCACGGCACTGAAGCTTTCTTT
TRBV7-3	NA	TRBJ2-7	13	NA	CASSVSAGSEQYF	TGTGCCAGCAGCGTATCCGCAGGGTCCGAGCAGTACTTC